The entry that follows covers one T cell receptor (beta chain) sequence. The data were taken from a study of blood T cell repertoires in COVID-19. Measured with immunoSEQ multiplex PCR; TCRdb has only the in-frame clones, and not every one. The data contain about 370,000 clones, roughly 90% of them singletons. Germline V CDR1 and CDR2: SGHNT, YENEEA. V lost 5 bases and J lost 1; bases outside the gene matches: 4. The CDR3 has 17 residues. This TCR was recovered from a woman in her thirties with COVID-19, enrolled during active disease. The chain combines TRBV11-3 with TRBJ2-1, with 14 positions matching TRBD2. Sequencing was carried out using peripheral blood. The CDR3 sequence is CASSGTSGRLSYNEQFF. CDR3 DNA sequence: TGTGCCAGCAGCGGGACTAGCGGGAGACTTTCCTACAATGAGCAGTTCTTC.